The 24 T cell receptor beta chains reported below all come from one sample, sequenced in a study of T cells after posttransplantation cyclophosphamide. The protocol was immunoSEQ multiplex PCR, while the TCRdb copy is restricted to in-frame clones and leaves out a portion. In the table there are several thousand clones, roughly 89% of which are singletons. The sequencing sample was made of memory CD4+ T cells sorted from PBMCs. The receptors come from a woman aged 55-69 years in good health, CMV-negative, and a related stem cell transplant donor.

The V gene is TRBV19, the J gene TRBJ2-3, with 7 nucleotides matching TRBD1. This CDR3 region has 15 residues. CDR1 and CDR2 from the germline V gene are LNHDA and SQIVND (reference sequence). With 3 bases clipped from V and 0 bases from J, the junction kept 3 bases outside the gene matches. This CDR3 is CASSIGTASTDTQYF. As DNA, the CDR3 is TGTGCCAGTAGTATCGGGACAGCTAGCACAGATACGCAGTATTTT.

The rearrangement links TRBV6-6 to TRBJ2-5; the D gene is possibly TRBD1 (6 bases). Germline V gene lookup returns CDR1 MNHNY and CDR2 SVGAGI (reference sequence). The CDR3 spans 15 residues. V was trimmed by 1 base and J by 5 bases, leaving 14 bases between them. Here the CDR3 reads CASSYFRQGRETQYF. In DNA form, the CDR3 reads TGTGCCAGCAGTTACTTTCGCCAGGGGCGGGAGACCCAGTACTTC.

The chain has TRBV29-1 and TRBJ2-3; D may be TRBD2 (5 bases). This CDR3 is 13 amino acids long. The germline V gene has CDR1 SQVTM and CDR2 ANQGSEA. Deletions cut 6 bases from V and 2 bases from J, with 12 bases between. This CDR3 reads CSVRGSFTDTQYF. As DNA, the CDR3 is TGCAGCGTCCGGGGTTCCTTCACAGATACGCAGTATTTT.

This clone was seen a handful of times. V is TRBV5-5 and J is TRBJ2-2, with 8 bases identical to TRBD1. V gave up 5 bases and J gave up 1 base; unmatched junction bases: 13. This CDR3 comprises 18 residues. CDR1 is SGHKS, CDR2 YYEKEE, per germline (reference sequence). Written as DNA, the CDR3 is TGTGCCAGCAGTTCTATTACAGGGGGTGGCGTGAACACCGGGGAGCTGTTTTTT. Its translation: CASSSITGGGVNTGELFF.

This rearrangement joins TRBV28 to TRBJ2-1; no clear D gene. Germline CDR1 reads MDHEN; CDR2 reads SYDVKM. The CDR3 is 14 residues long. The germline V and J ends were trimmed by 6 bases and 0 bases, with 9 bases remaining between them. The CDR3 reads CASRSHSSYNEQFF. The CDR3 DNA reads TGTGCCAGCAGAAGCCATAGCTCCTACAATGAGCAGTTCTTC. Using reference TRBV28 and TRBJ2-1 for the parts outside the CDR3, the full variable domain is DVKVTQSSRYLVKRTGEKVFLECVQDMDHENMFWYRQDPGLGLRLIYFSYDVKMKEKGDIPEGYSVSREKKERFSLILESASTNQTSMYLCASRSHSSYNEQFFGPGTRLTVL.

The J gene is TRBJ1-5, the V gene TRBV7-2, with 9 bases matching TRBD1. CDR3 size: 16 residues. The V gene's germline CDR1 is SGHTA and CDR2 FQGNSA. The V gene end was trimmed by 5 bases and the J gene end by 2 bases; junction bases not matched to a gene: 7. CDR3 nucleotide sequence: TGTGCCAGCAGCACGACAGGGGGTATCGGCAATCAGCCCCAGCATTTT. Amino acid sequence: CASSTTGGIGNQPQHF. The full variable domain, rest sourced from reference TRBV7-2 and TRBJ1-5, is GAGVSQSPSNKVTEKGKDVELRCDPISGHTALYWYRQSLGQGLEFLIYFQGNSAPDKSGLPSDRFSAERTGGSVSTLTIQRTQQEDSAVYLCASSTTGGIGNQPQHFGDGTRLSIL.

The CDR3, as DNA: TGTGCCAGCAGTTTTAAGGGGGTTACCTACGAGCAGTACGTC. Its translation: CASSFKGVTYEQYV. The chain joins TRBV28 to TRBJ2-7; D might be TRBD1 (6 bases). The V end was cut by 3 bases, the J end by 2 bases, with 11 bases between. Germline assignment: CDR1 MDHEN and CDR2 SYDVKM. The CDR3 runs 14 residues.

The gene calls are TRBV21-1 and TRBJ1-1; no DNA check was done on the table's D call, TRBD1. TRBV21-1 has pseudogene status. The CDR3 is 15 amino acids. The CDR3 sequence is CASSKNLDDRVIAFF. The CDR3 DNA sequence: TGTGCCAGCAGCAAAAATTTAGATGACAGGGTGATCGCTTTCTTT.

This sequence joins TRBV19 and TRBJ2-7, with a tentative D call TRBD1 (6 bases). The germline V and J ends were trimmed by 0 bases and 2 bases, with 23 bases remaining between them. CDR3 length: 19 amino acids. The germline V gene encodes CDR1 LNHDA and CDR2 SQIVND (reference sequence). The CDR3 region is CASSIDKPTGTRKAYEQYV. The CDR3 bases are TGTGCCAGTAGTATAGACAAACCCACCGGGACACGGAAAGCCTACGAGCAGTACGTC.

The chain is built from TRBV21-1 and TRBJ2-1; TRBD2 is the table's D call and was not checked against the DNA. TRBV21-1 constitutes a pseudogene. There are 20 residues in the CDR3. CDR3 DNA: TGTGCCAGCATCTCCAGGGGGCATATTAGCGGGAGAGAATCCTACAATGAGCAGTTCTTC. Residues: CASISRGHISGRESYNEQFF.

The genes are TRBV9 and TRBJ2-1, with D maybe TRBD2 (5 bases). V lost 0 bases and J lost 5, with 12 bases in between. From germline, CDR1 is SGDLS and CDR2 YYNGEE. The CDR3 loop spans 15 amino acids. The CDR3 DNA is TGTGCCAGCAGCGTAGCGGCGGACGGGAACAATGAGCAGTTCTTC. Residues: CASSVAADGNNEQFF.

The chain carries TRBV21-1 and TRBJ2-5; the table's TRBD2 call for D was not verified on the DNA. TRBV21-1 is a listed pseudogene. The CDR3 consists of 16 residues. The CDR3 DNA sequence: TGTGCCAGCAGCAAAGAGGGTGGGGACTTCCAAGAGACCCAGTACTTC. Its protein is CASSKEGGDFQETQYF.

The rearrangement joins TRBV9 to TRBJ2-1; possibly TRBD1 for D (5 bases). This CDR3 is built from 15 residues. The ends were cut back, 0 bases at V and 3 bases at J, with 10 bases in the middle. The V gene's germline CDR1 is SGDLS and CDR2 YYNGEE. In DNA, the CDR3 is TGTGCCAGCAGCGTAGACTCAGGGAACTACAATGAGCAGTTCTTC. Translating it yields CASSVDSGNYNEQFF.

With respect to this clone: One end of the junction varies from germline; a read error may be responsible. The V and J genes are TRBV7-7 and TRBJ2-1; possibly TRBD2 for D (5 bases). The CDR3 extends over 14 amino acids. CDR1 is SSHAT and CDR2 is FNYEAQ in the germline V gene (reference sequence). Here the CDR3 reads CASSLREGYNEQFF. The CDR3 DNA reads TGTGCTAGCAGCTTACGGGAAGGATACAATGAGCAGTTCTTC.

This sequence joins TRBV10-3 and TRBJ1-6, with TRBD1 as a possible D gene (6 bases). V lost 0 bases and J 7 bases, leaving 10 bases between the germline ends. CDR1 ENHRY and CDR2 SYGVKD come from the germline V gene. The length of the CDR3 is 15 residues. Here the CDR3 DNA reads TGTGCCATCAGTGAGTCGCACAGGGAGAATTCACCCCTCCACTTT. This gives the protein CAISESHRENSPLHF.

The gene calls are TRBV5-1 and TRBJ2-1; perhaps TRBD2 as D (5 bases). CDR3 size: 12 residues. Germline V gene sequence: CDR1 SGHRS, CDR2 YFSETQ. Trimming pared 0 bases from V and 9 bases from J, leaving 7 bases between. In DNA, the CDR3 is TGCGCCAGCAGCTTGGGAGGAGGTGAGCAGTTCTTC. Protein: CASSLGGGEQFF.

The chain joins TRBV30 to TRBJ1-5; 8 positions agree with TRBD1. V gave up 3 bases and J gave up 5 bases; unmatched junction bases: 15. In germline, CDR1 is GTSNPN, CDR2 SVGIG (reference sequence). The CDR3 contains 17 residues. The CDR3, as DNA: TGTGCCTGGAGGGAGAGAATTCAGGGGGCAGGCGATCAGCCCCAGCATTTT. Amino acids: CAWRERIQGAGDQPQHF.

This chain connects TRBV7-2 to TRBJ1-2; 10 bases map to TRBD1. CDR3 length: 15 residues. J gave up 8 bases and V 8 bases, and 14 bases lay outside the gene matches. In germline, CDR1 is SGHTA, CDR2 FQGNSA. The CDR3 here is CASGHGTGALKGYTF. CDR3 DNA sequence: TGTGCCAGCGGTCACGGGACAGGGGCCCTAAAGGGCTACACCTTC.

The CDR3 is CASSLAGYGYTF. Here the CDR3 DNA reads TGTGCCAGCAGTTTGGCGGGATATGGCTACACCTTC. The gene calls are TRBV28 and TRBJ1-2, with D unresolved. The CDR3 is made up of 12 amino acids. In germline, CDR1 is MDHEN, CDR2 SYDVKM. The V and J ends lost 3 bases and 5 bases respectively, with 7 bases between them.

The chain employs TRBV5-1 and TRBJ2-1; 7 bases map to TRBD2. The germline V gene encodes CDR1 SGHRS and CDR2 YFSETQ. The V gene end was trimmed by 2 bases and the J gene end by 2 bases; junction bases not matched to a gene: 4. The CDR3 is 15 amino acids. The chain's CDR3 is CASSLSSGAYNEQFF. The CDR3 coding sequence is TGCGCCAGCAGCTTATCAAGCGGGGCCTACAATGAGCAGTTCTTC.

The gene calls are TRBV6-1 and TRBJ1-2, with D possibly matching TRBD1 (5 bases). V gave up 8 bases and J gave up 3 bases, with 7 bases separating them. Per the germline V gene, CDR1 is MNHNS and CDR2 is SASEGT. The CDR3 is made up of 11 amino acids. The DNA for the CDR3 is TGTGCCAGCCGGGGGGACTATGGCTACACCTTC. Amino acid sequence: CASRGDYGYTF.

The chain is built from TRBV15 and TRBJ1-5; the match to TRBD1 covers 7 bases. The CDR3 sequence is 14 residues long. Looked up from germline, CDR1 is LNHNV and CDR2 is YYDKDF (reference sequence). Trimming took 2 bases from V and 9 from J; bases not matched to a gene: 7. CDR3 amino acids: CATSRQGGQSPQHF. The DNA of the CDR3 is TGTGCCACCAGCAGACAGGGGGGTCAATCGCCCCAGCATTTT.

V usage is TRBV29-1 and J usage is TRBJ2-5; D is possibly TRBD2 (5 bases). The CDR3 loop spans 13 amino acids. Trimming took off 4 bases at V and 5 bases at J, with 14 bases between the two ends. Per germline, CDR1 SQVTM and CDR2 ANQGSEA. As DNA, the CDR3 is TGCAGCGTTGGGAGACAACTAGGGGAGACCCAGTACTTC. It specifies CSVGRQLGETQYF.

The chain uses TRBV6-1 and TRBJ2-2; 7 nucleotides line up with TRBD1. Per the germline V gene, CDR1 is MNHNS and CDR2 is SASEGT. Trimming took 0 bases from V and 5 from J; bases not matched to a gene: 12. The CDR3 runs to 18 residues. CDR3 coding DNA: TGTGCCAGCAGTGAAGCGACCGGATCAGGGGGTGTTACCGGGGAGCTGTTTTTT. Its protein product is CASSEATGSGGVTGELFF.